What follows are 15 T cell receptor beta chains derived from one specimen sequenced in a study of identifying expanded T cells in peripheral blood. Method: immunoSEQ multiplex PCR; TCRdb's copy keeps in-frame clones and lacks some. The profile shows 100,000 to 150,000 clones, roughly 80% of them singletons. The sequencing input was blood. The receptors were sampled from a person between 18 and 70 years old in good health.

This rearrangement joins TRBV7-9 to TRBJ2-1; D not resolved. The CDR3 length is 11 residues. The germline V gene has CDR1 SEHNR and CDR2 FQNEAQ (reference sequence). Deletions cut 10 bases from V and 9 bases from J, with 13 bases between. CDR3 bases: TGTGCCACCGGACCTTCACTTGAGCAGTTCTTC. Its protein product is CATGPSLEQFF.

This chain joins TRBV4-3 and TRBJ1-6; D unclear. Germline lookup yields CDR1 LGHNA and CDR2 YSLEER. The CDR3 has 14 amino acids. Trimming left V 3 bases short and J 7 bases short, with 10 bases between. In DNA form, the CDR3 reads TGCGCCAGCAGCCACCCGGGGATGAATTCACCCCTCCACTTT. It encodes CASSHPGMNSPLHF.

The V and J genes are TRBV9 and TRBJ2-3, with no clear D. V lost 4 bases and J 1 base, leaving 16 bases between the germline ends. The CDR3 totals 16 residues. The V gene's germline CDR1 is SGDLS and CDR2 YYNGEE. The CDR3 DNA follows: TGTGCCAGCAGCCCCCCACGGAACGGGCGCACAGATACGCAGTATTTT. This encodes CASSPPRNGRTDTQYF.

This clone showed up just once. This chain uses TRBV11-3 with TRBJ2-6; a weak D match, TRBD1 (6 bases). V lost 1 base and J lost 0, with 10 bases in between. This CDR3 spans 17 amino acids. Germline V gene sequence: CDR1 SGHNT, CDR2 YENEEA. In DNA, the CDR3 is TGTGCCAGCAGCTTAGGGACAGTTCGCTCTGGGGCCAACGTCCTGACTTTC. Residues: CASSLGTVRSGANVLTF.

This clone has only one observation. V gene TRBV30 combines with J gene TRBJ1-4; 10 bases align to TRBD1. Germline trimming cut 0 bases from V and 8 bases from J; bases unmatched to any gene: 6. CDR3 length: 15 residues. Germline V gives CDR1 GTSNPN, CDR2 SVGIG (reference sequence). The CDR3: CAWSVLGTGAEKLFF. The CDR3 DNA reads TGTGCCTGGAGTGTACTCGGGACAGGGGCGGAAAAACTGTTTTTT.

This sequence joins TRBV19 and TRBJ1-2; 12 bases line up with TRBD1. Germline CDR1 LNHDA, CDR2 SQIVND (reference sequence). The CDR3 is 15 residues long. V dropped 8 bases and J dropped 4; count of bases not matched to a gene: 8. The chain's CDR3 is CASRDRGRPLYGYTF. For the CDR3, the DNA is TGTGCCAGTCGGGACAGGGGGCGTCCCCTCTATGGCTACACCTTC.

The rearrangement joins TRBV2 to TRBJ1-1; the D gene is possibly TRBD1 (5 bases). Germline CDR1 is SNHLY and CDR2 is FYNNEI. The CDR3 consists of 14 residues. V dropped 7 bases and J dropped 1 base, with 13 bases sitting between them. The CDR3 coding sequence is TGTGCCAGCACCTGGGGACTGCCGAACACTGAAGCTTTCTTT. It codes for CASTWGLPNTEAFF.

This clone was recorded only once. The CDR3 is CASSLDLGPYEQYF. In nucleotides, the CDR3 is TGTGCCAGCAGCTTAGATCTGGGTCCCTACGAGCAGTACTTC. The V call is TRBV7-9, the J call TRBJ2-7; D remains unclear. CDR1 is SEHNR and CDR2 is FQNEAQ in the germline V gene (reference sequence). The CDR3 covers 14 residues. Trimming took 1 base from V and 2 from J, leaving 9 bases between them.

This clone was picked up one time. The V gene is TRBV7-2, the J gene TRBJ2-7; D could derive from TRBD1 or TRBD2 (6 bases each). This CDR3 has 14 amino acids. Trimming pared 1 base from V and 2 bases from J, leaving 9 bases between. Looked up from germline, CDR1 is SGHTA and CDR2 is FQGNSA. The CDR3 loop reads CASSLEGGTYEQYF. CDR3 DNA sequence: TGTGCCAGCAGCTTAGAAGGGGGGACCTACGAGCAGTACTTC.

The chain links TRBV30 to TRBJ1-2; D is ambiguous. Trimming removed 3 bases from V and 5 bases from J, with 13 bases in between. The CDR3 spans 13 residues. Germline V gives CDR1 GTSNPN, CDR2 SVGIG (reference sequence). CDR3: CAWRRPTAYGYTF. The CDR3 region has the DNA TGTGCCTGGAGGCGTCCTACGGCTTATGGCTACACCTTC.

The rearrangement uses TRBV11-2 and TRBJ2-5; D possibly corresponds to TRBD2 (6 bases). Germline V gene lookup returns CDR1 SGHAT and CDR2 FQNNGV. This CDR3 spans 14 amino acids. V was clipped by 5 bases and J by 4 bases, with 14 bases between them. CDR3 sequence (DNA): TGTGCCAGCAGCATTAGCACTAGCCGAGAGACCCAGTACTTC. This encodes CASSISTSRETQYF.

This clone was seen only once. The sample contains more than one DNA sequence encoding this CDR3. The chain employs TRBV5-6 and TRBJ2-3, with D possibly TRBD1 on 6 matching bases. CDR1 and CDR2 (germline): SGHDT, YYEEEE. The CDR3 totals 14 residues. Trimming stripped 4 bases from V and 2 bases from J, with 11 bases between. The CDR3 nucleotides read TGTGCCAGCAGCCTACAGGGTCCCACAGATACGCAGTATTTT. Residues: CASSLQGPTDTQYF.

This clone occurred a few times. This chain uses TRBV5-4 with TRBJ2-1; D is undetermined. The V end was cut by 1 base, the J end by 5 bases, with 13 bases between. The CDR3 has 15 residues. Germline assignment: CDR1 SGHNT and CDR2 YYREEE (reference sequence). In DNA form, the CDR3 reads TGTGCCAGCAGCTTGCCAGAATGGATGAACAATGAGCAGTTCTTC. It encodes CASSLPEWMNNEQFF.

The chain carries TRBV27 and TRBJ2-1; D call uncertain. The length of the CDR3 is 15 residues. V was pared by 3 bases and J by 4 bases, with 13 bases between. Germline V gene sequence: CDR1 MNHEY, CDR2 SMNVEV (reference sequence). The CDR3 DNA sequence: TGTGCCAGCAGTTTTCCGGGTGGGGTATACAATGAGCAGTTCTTC. Its translation is CASSFPGGVYNEQFF.

V usage is TRBV4-1 and J usage is TRBJ1-2; D unresolved. The CDR3 is 14 residues long. V was pared by 1 base and J by 5 bases, with 11 bases between. Looked up from germline, CDR1 is MGHRA and CDR2 is YSYEKL. CDR3 DNA: TGCGCCAGCAGCCAAGGTGCAGGTCCATATGGCTACACCTTC. Amino acid sequence: CASSQGAGPYGYTF.